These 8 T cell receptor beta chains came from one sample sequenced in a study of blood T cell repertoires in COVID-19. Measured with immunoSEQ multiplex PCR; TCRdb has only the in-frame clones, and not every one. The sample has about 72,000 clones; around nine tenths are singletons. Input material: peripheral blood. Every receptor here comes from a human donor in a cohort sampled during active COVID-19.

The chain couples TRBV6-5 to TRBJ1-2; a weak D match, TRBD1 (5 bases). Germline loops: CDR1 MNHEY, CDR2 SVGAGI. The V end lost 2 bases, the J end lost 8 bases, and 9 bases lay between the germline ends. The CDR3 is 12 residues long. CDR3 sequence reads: CASSYDRGGYTF. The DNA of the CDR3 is TGTGCCAGCAGTTACGACAGAGGCGGCTACACCTTC.

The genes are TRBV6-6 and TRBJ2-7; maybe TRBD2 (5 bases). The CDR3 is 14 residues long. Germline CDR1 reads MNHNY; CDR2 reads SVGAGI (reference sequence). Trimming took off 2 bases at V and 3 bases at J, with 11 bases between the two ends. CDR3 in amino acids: CASSYEVAGYEQYF. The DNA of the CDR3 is TGTGCCAGCAGTTACGAGGTGGCGGGCTACGAGCAGTACTTC.

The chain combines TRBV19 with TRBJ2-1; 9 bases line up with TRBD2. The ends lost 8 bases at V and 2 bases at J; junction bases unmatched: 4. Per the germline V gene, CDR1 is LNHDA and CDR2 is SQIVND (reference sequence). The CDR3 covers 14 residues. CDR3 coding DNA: TGTGCCAGTTCTAGCGGGGCCCCCTACAATGAGCAGTTCTTC. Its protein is CASSSGAPYNEQFF.

The CDR3 region is CAWSRAYEQYF. Here the CDR3 DNA reads TGTGCCTGGAGCAGGGCCTACGAGCAGTACTTC. The chain has TRBV30 and TRBJ2-7; TRBD1 might be the D (5 bases). V lost 3 bases and J lost 2, with 5 bases in between. Per the germline V gene, CDR1 is GTSNPN and CDR2 is SVGIG (reference sequence). The length of the CDR3 is 11 residues.

The CDR3 reads CASSLLHTGELFF. Written as DNA, the CDR3 is TGTGCCAGCAGTTTACTTCACACCGGGGAGCTGTTTTTT. The rearrangement uses TRBV28 and TRBJ2-2; the D is unclear. Trimming took off 2 bases at V and 3 bases at J, with 4 bases between the two ends. CDR1 is MDHEN, CDR2 SYDVKM, per germline. This CDR3 contains 13 residues.

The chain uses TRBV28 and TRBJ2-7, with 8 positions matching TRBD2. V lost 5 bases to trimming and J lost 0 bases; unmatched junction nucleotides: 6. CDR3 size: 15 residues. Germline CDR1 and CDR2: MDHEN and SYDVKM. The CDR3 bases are TGTGCCAGCAGTCCTCCCGGGACTAGCTCCTACGAGCAGTACTTC. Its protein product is CASSPPGTSSYEQYF.

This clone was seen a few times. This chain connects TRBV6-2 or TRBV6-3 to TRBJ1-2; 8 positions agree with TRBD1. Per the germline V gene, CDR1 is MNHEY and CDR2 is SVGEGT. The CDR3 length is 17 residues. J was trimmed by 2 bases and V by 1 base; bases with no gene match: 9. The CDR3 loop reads CASSYLSAGQANYGYTF. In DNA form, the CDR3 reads TGTGCCAGCAGTTACTTGTCGGCGGGACAGGCGAACTATGGCTACACCTTC.

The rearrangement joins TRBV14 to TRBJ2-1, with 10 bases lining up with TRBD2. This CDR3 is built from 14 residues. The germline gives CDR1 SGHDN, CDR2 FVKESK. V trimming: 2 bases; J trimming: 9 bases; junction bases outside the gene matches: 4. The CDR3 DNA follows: TGTGCCAGCAGCCAACGAGCGGGAGGGGGTGAGCAGTTCTTC. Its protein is CASSQRAGGGEQFF.